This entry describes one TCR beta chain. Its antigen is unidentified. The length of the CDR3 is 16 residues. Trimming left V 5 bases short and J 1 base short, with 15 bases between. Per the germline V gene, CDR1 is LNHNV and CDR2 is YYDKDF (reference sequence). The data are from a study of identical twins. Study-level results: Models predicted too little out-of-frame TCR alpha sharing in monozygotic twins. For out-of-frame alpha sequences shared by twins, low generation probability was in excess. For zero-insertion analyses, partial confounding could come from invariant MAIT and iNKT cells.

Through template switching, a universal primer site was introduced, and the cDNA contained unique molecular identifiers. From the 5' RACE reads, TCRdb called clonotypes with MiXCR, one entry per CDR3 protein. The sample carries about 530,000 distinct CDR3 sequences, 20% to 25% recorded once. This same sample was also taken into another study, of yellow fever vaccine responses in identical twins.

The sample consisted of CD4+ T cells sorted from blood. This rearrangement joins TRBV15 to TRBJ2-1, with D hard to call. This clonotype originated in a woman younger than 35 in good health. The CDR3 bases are TGTGCCACCAGCTCACCTAGGACCTCTTCCTACAATGAGCAGTTCTTC. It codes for CATSSPRTSSYNEQFF.